A selection of T cell receptor beta chains follows, all from one sample in a study of blood T cell repertoires in COVID-19. Clones were sequenced by immunoSEQ multiplex PCR, and TCRdb holds only the in-frame ones, with some missing. The sample holds about 53,000 clones, roughly 89% seen once. Sequences were obtained from peripheral blood. These receptor sequences come from an elderly man with acute or convalescent COVID-19. Both conserved end residues are part of each CDR3. The order of the fields is CDR3 DNA, CDR3 protein, J gene, clone size, D gene, V gene. D genes are given only for firm matches. Clone size is not always given. Where it is, it says once, few, many or a class for expanded clones.

CDR3 DNA: TGTGCCAGCAGTACGCCCGGGACAGTTAATTCACCCCTCCACTTT; CDR3 protein: CASSTPGTVNSPLHF; J gene: TRBJ1-6; clone size: NA; D gene: TRBD1; V gene: TRBV6-5
CDR3 DNA: TGCGCCAGCAGCCCCGCCAGGGAACGAGATGAGCAGTTCTTC; CDR3 protein: CASSPARERDEQFF; J gene: TRBJ2-1; clone size: NA; D gene: NA; V gene: TRBV4-1
CDR3 DNA: TGTGCCAGCAGCGTAACCGGGACTAGCGGGGCTCACGAGCAGTACTTC; CDR3 protein: CASSVTGTSGAHEQYF; J gene: TRBJ2-7; clone size: NA; D gene: TRBD2; V gene: TRBV9
CDR3 DNA: TGTGCCAGCAGTTTGACTAGGGGTAATGAAAAACTGTTTTTT; CDR3 protein: CASSLTRGNEKLFF; J gene: TRBJ1-4; clone size: NA; D gene: NA; V gene: TRBV27
CDR3 DNA: TGTGCCAGCAGCTTAGGGCCTCAGCGGGGGATTGAGCAGTTCTTC; CDR3 protein: CASSLGPQRGIEQFF; J gene: TRBJ2-1; clone size: NA; D gene: TRBD2; V gene: TRBV11-3
CDR3 DNA: TGTGCCAGCGCAGGGGGGATTGGCAATCAGCCCCAGCATTTT; CDR3 protein: CASAGGIGNQPQHF; J gene: TRBJ1-5; clone size: few; D gene: TRBD1; V gene: TRBV5-8
CDR3 DNA: TGCGCCAGCAGAGTACAAGGGGCTAACTATGGCTACACCTTC; CDR3 protein: CASRVQGANYGYTF; J gene: TRBJ1-2; clone size: NA; D gene: NA; V gene: TRBV5-1
CDR3 DNA: TGCGCCAGCAGCCAAGAAGTCCAGGGGAACACTGAAGCTTTCTTT; CDR3 protein: CASSQEVQGNTEAFF; J gene: TRBJ1-1; clone size: NA; D gene: NA; V gene: TRBV4-3
CDR3 DNA: TGTGCCAGCAGCGTTGAGTATAACTATGGCTACACCTTC; CDR3 protein: CASSVEYNYGYTF; J gene: TRBJ1-2; clone size: NA; D gene: NA; V gene: TRBV9
CDR3 DNA: TGTGCCAGCAGGGGGGCAGGGGCGCGTGGGGAGCTGTTTTTT; CDR3 protein: CASRGAGARGELFF; J gene: TRBJ2-2; clone size: NA; D gene: NA; V gene: TRBV7-2
CDR3 DNA: TGCGCCAGCAGCAGAGGCCGGGATCAAGAGACCCAGTACTTC; CDR3 protein: CASSRGRDQETQYF; J gene: TRBJ2-5; clone size: once; D gene: NA; V gene: TRBV5-1
CDR3 DNA: TGTGCCAGCAGCTCTGGACAGGCCCGGGTCGCCACCTTC; CDR3 protein: CASSSGQARVATF; J gene: TRBJ1-2; clone size: NA; D gene: TRBD1; V gene: TRBV7-2
CDR3 DNA: TGTGCTAGCAGCACTACATTGAGCTCCTACAATGAGCAGTTCTTC; CDR3 protein: CASSTTLSSYNEQFF; J gene: TRBJ2-1; clone size: NA; D gene: NA; V gene: TRBV7-7
CDR3 DNA: TGTGCCAGCTCACCAAGGACGAGGGAAGAGACCCAGTACTTC; CDR3 protein: CASSPRTREETQYF; J gene: TRBJ2-5; clone size: NA; D gene: NA; V gene: TRBV18
CDR3 DNA: TGCGCCAGCAGCTACGACGGGACATATAATCAGCCCCAGCATTTT; CDR3 protein: CASSYDGTYNQPQHF; J gene: TRBJ1-5; clone size: NA; D gene: NA; V gene: TRBV5-1
CDR3 DNA: TGCAGTGCTAGTAGGGGACAGAAGGGGATGAATCAGCCCCAGCATTTT; CDR3 protein: CSASRGQKGMNQPQHF; J gene: TRBJ1-5; clone size: NA; D gene: TRBD1; V gene: TRBV20-1
CDR3 DNA: TGCGCCAGCAGCCCTGACAGGGGGGATCAGCCCCAGCATTTT; CDR3 protein: CASSPDRGDQPQHF; J gene: TRBJ1-5; clone size: NA; D gene: TRBD1; V gene: TRBV5-1
CDR3 DNA: TGTGCCAGCAGCCAGGGGACAGGCAGTGGCTCCGAGCAGTACTTC; CDR3 protein: CASSQGTGSGSEQYF; J gene: TRBJ2-7; clone size: NA; D gene: TRBD1; V gene: TRBV3-1/TRBV3-2
CDR3 DNA: TGTGCCAGCTCACGAACCGGGACTGGTTCCTACGAGCAGTACTTC; CDR3 protein: CASSRTGTGSYEQYF; J gene: TRBJ2-7; clone size: NA; D gene: NA; V gene: TRBV18
CDR3 DNA: TGTGCCAGCAGCCCTAGCTTTGGTGGGACTCGTGTCGAGCAGTACTTC; CDR3 protein: CASSPSFGGTRVEQYF; J gene: TRBJ2-7; clone size: NA; D gene: NA; V gene: TRBV9
CDR3 DNA: TGTGCCAGCAGGCGTGGACAGGGAGTAGACTATGGCTACACCTTC; CDR3 protein: CASRRGQGVDYGYTF; J gene: TRBJ1-2; clone size: NA; D gene: TRBD1; V gene: TRBV6-5
CDR3 DNA: TGTGCCAGCAGCCTCCCCGGGGGGGGTCGATCCACCGGGGAGCTGTTTTTT; CDR3 protein: CASSLPGGGRSTGELFF; J gene: TRBJ2-2; clone size: NA; D gene: TRBD2; V gene: TRBV7-2
CDR3 DNA: TGTGCCAGTAGCCCTCACCTTAAGGGGGACAGCAGCAATCAGCCCCAGCATTTT; CDR3 protein: CASSPHLKGDSSNQPQHF; J gene: TRBJ1-5; clone size: NA; D gene: TRBD1; V gene: TRBV19
CDR3 DNA: TGCGCCAGCAGATCCGGACAGGGCTTATCGGATGGATATGGCTACACCTTC; CDR3 protein: CASRSGQGLSDGYGYTF; J gene: TRBJ1-2; clone size: NA; D gene: TRBD1; V gene: TRBV5-1
CDR3 DNA: TGTGCCAGCAGTTATCGAGGGAGGGGTCCTGGAAACACCATATATTTT; CDR3 protein: CASSYRGRGPGNTIYF; J gene: TRBJ1-3; clone size: NA; D gene: NA; V gene: TRBV6-5
CDR3 DNA: TGTGCCAGCAGCCAAGGACAGGGTAGCAATCAGCCCCAGCATTTT; CDR3 protein: CASSQGQGSNQPQHF; J gene: TRBJ1-5; clone size: NA; D gene: TRBD1; V gene: TRBV14